One sample yielded the 29 T cell receptor beta chains listed below, sequenced in a study of Graves' ophthalmopathy and Graves' hyperthyroidism. Amplification of TCR beta CDR3 regions used RNA transcripts. An opening RT-PCR round employed HTBI primers and preceded a second-round multiplex PCR. TCRdb passed the multiplex PCR reads through MiXCR, listing each CDR3 protein once. The sample includes 340,000 or so distinct CDR3 sequences, around a sixth of them seen just once. Sequenced sample: peripheral blood. These receptors were collected from an adult man with Graves' ophthalmopathy.

This clonotype has a handful of counts. The chain combines TRBV11-2 with TRBJ2-5; D unclear. The V gene's germline CDR1 is SGHAT and CDR2 FQNNGV. V gave up 4 bases and J gave up 1 base, with 10 bases separating them. CDR3 size: 14 residues. As DNA, the CDR3 is TGTGCCAGCAGCTCCTTAGCACTCCAAGAGACCCAGTACTTC. As protein: CASSSLALQETQYF.

This clonotype came up many times. The CDR3 sequence: CASSLEGDPGNTIYF. CDR3 nucleotides: TGTGCCAGCAGTTTAGAGGGCGATCCTGGAAACACCATATATTTT. The V gene is TRBV27, the J gene TRBJ1-3; no clear D. CDR3 length equals 15 residues. Trimming pared 2 bases from V and 2 bases from J, leaving 10 bases between. From germline, CDR1 is MNHEY and CDR2 SMNVEV (reference sequence).

The chain is built from TRBV30 and TRBJ1-1, with unresolved D. Germline CDR1 reads GTSNPN; CDR2 reads SVGIG (reference sequence). CDR3 length: 14 residues. V dropped 8 bases and J dropped 8 bases, with 24 bases sitting between them. The CDR3 is CALKRDSVQVEAFF. CDR3 bases: TGTGCCCTCAAAAGGGATAGCGTCCAAGTAGAAGCTTTCTTT.

To note about this clonotype: This may be a read error, as it is one base from a much larger clone. This chain joins TRBV9 and TRBJ2-7, with 7 bases matching TRBD1. Germline V gene lookup returns CDR1 SGDLS and CDR2 YYNGEE. The ends lost 3 bases at V and 0 bases at J; junction bases unmatched: 3. The CDR3 has 14 residues. CDR3 in amino acids: CASSEQGSSYEQYF. CDR3 coding DNA: TGTGCCAGCAGCGAACAGGGGAGCTCCTACGAGCAGTACTTC. Full variable domain (missing parts from reference TRBV9 and TRBJ2-7): DSGVTQTPKHLITATGQRVTLRCSPRSGDLSVYWYQQSLDQGLQFLIQYYNGEERAKGNILERFSAQQFPDLHSELNLSSLELGDSALYFCASSEQGSSYEQYFGPGTRLTVT.

Ten or more counts support this clonotype. The rearrangement uses TRBV2 and TRBJ2-7, with TRBD2 identical over 8 bases. CDR3 length equals 15 residues. The V gene end was trimmed by 1 base and the J gene end by 2 bases; junction bases not matched to a gene: 4. In germline, CDR1 is SNHLY, CDR2 FYNNEI. The CDR3 is CASSEETSATYEQYF. In nucleotides, the CDR3 is TGTGCCAGCAGTGAAGAGACTAGCGCGACCTACGAGCAGTACTTC.

The chain's CDR3 is CSVGQFSYEQYF. The CDR3 coding sequence is TGCAGCGTTGGACAGTTCTCCTACGAGCAGTACTTC. The chain is built from TRBV29-1 and TRBJ2-7; tentatively, D is TRBD1 (5 bases). The CDR3 covers 12 residues. The germline gives CDR1 SQVTM, CDR2 ANQGSEA. The germline V and J ends were trimmed by 4 bases and 0 bases, with 7 bases remaining between them.

This clonotype was recorded many times. The genes are TRBV19 and TRBJ1-5; TRBD1 is a possible D gene (5 bases). The CDR3 is 15 amino acids. The V gene lost 7 bases and the J gene lost 2 bases, with 15 bases spanning the gap. CDR1 and CDR2 from the germline V gene are LNHDA and SQIVND (reference sequence). CDR3 in DNA: TGTGCCAGTAAGTCCCGGAGGGACGGCAATCAGCCCCAGCATTTT. Protein: CASKSRRDGNQPQHF.

This clonotype appeared many times. Here the CDR3 reads CASSHFVGGTYEQYF. CDR3 nucleotide sequence: TGTGCCAGCAGCCACTTCGTCGGGGGGACCTACGAGCAGTACTTC. The chain employs TRBV14 and TRBJ2-7; TRBD2 matches at 7 bases. The J segment lost 2 bases and the V segment lost 3 bases, leaving 7 bases of the junction unmatched. The CDR3 totals 15 residues. Germline V gene lookup returns CDR1 SGHDN and CDR2 FVKESK.

In this sample, this clonotype turned up many times. This rearrangement joins TRBV12-3 or TRBV12-4 to TRBJ1-5; TRBD1 is a possible D gene (5 bases). Trimming left V 7 bases short and J 2 bases short, with 18 bases between. The CDR3 totals 16 residues. The CDR3 region is CASTGGVGLGNQPQHF. The CDR3 DNA is TGTGCCAGCACGGGTGGGGTGGGGCTCGGCAATCAGCCCCAGCATTTT.

This clonotype showed up many times. The chain employs TRBV9 and TRBJ1-1, with unresolved D. Germline CDR1 SGDLS, CDR2 YYNGEE. Trimming removed 1 base from V and 0 bases from J, with 7 bases in between. The CDR3 is made up of 14 amino acids. CDR3 in DNA: TGTGCCAGCAGCGTACAAGCCATGAACACTGAAGCTTTCTTT. Its translation is CASSVQAMNTEAFF.

The chain joins TRBV27 to TRBJ2-6, with D uncertain. Trimming took 0 bases from V and 0 from J, leaving 12 bases between them. The germline V gene encodes CDR1 MNHEY and CDR2 SMNVEV (reference sequence). This CDR3 has 18 amino acids. This chain's CDR3 is CASSLSASFLSGANVLTF. DNA of the CDR3: TGTGCCAGCAGTTTATCGGCGAGTTTTCTCTCTGGGGCCAACGTCCTGACTTTC.

This clonotype was found many times. V usage is TRBV7-2 and J usage is TRBJ2-5, with D perhaps matching TRBD1 or TRBD2 (7 bases each). Germline V gene data show CDR1 as SGHTA and CDR2 as FQGNSA. V dropped 4 bases and J dropped 2 bases, with 20 bases sitting between them. This CDR3 comprises 17 residues. The CDR3 DNA follows: TGTGCCAGCAGCTCACTAGGGAGGGGGACAGCACAAGAGACCCAGTACTTC. It yields the protein CASSSLGRGTAQETQYF. Full variable domain (rest looked up from reference TRBV7-2 and TRBJ2-5): GAGVSQSPSNKVTEKGKDVELRCDPISGHTALYWYRQSLGQGLEFLIYFQGNSAPDKSGLPSDRFSAERTGGSVSTLTIQRTQQEDSAVYLCASSSLGRGTAQETQYFGPGTRLLVL.

V gene TRBV18 combines with J gene TRBJ1-5, with D possibly matching TRBD1 (5 bases). CDR3 length: 16 amino acids. Trimming stripped 5 bases from V and 3 bases from J, with 17 bases between. Per germline, CDR1 KGHSH and CDR2 LQKENI. The CDR3 protein is CASSSNGARDNQPQHF. The CDR3 DNA reads as TGTGCCAGCTCATCAAACGGTGCCAGGGACAATCAGCCCCAGCATTTT.

This clonotype was counted many times. The gene calls are TRBV11-1 and TRBJ1-1; D is perhaps TRBD1 (6 bases). CDR1 and CDR2 (germline): SGHAT, FQDESV (reference sequence). Trimming cost V 5 bases and J 1 base, with 17 bases left between them. The CDR3 extends over 16 amino acids. This CDR3 reads CASSPRGGSQNTEAFF. For the CDR3, the DNA is TGTGCCAGCAGCCCTAGAGGGGGGAGCCAGAACACTGAAGCTTTCTTT.

This clonotype was recorded many times. This chain uses TRBV5-5 with TRBJ2-5; D is undetermined. Trimming removed 1 base at V and 5 bases at J, with 12 bases between. Germline CDR1 SGHKS, CDR2 YYEKEE (reference sequence). There are 14 residues in the CDR3. The CDR3 is CASSLMPPRETQYF. In DNA, the CDR3 is TGTGCCAGCAGCTTGATGCCTCCCCGGGAGACCCAGTACTTC.

This clonotype has ten or more counts. The rearrangement joins TRBV11-2 to TRBJ2-6; D gene uncertain. The CDR3 extends over 14 amino acids. Trimming took 7 bases from V and 0 from J, leaving 7 bases between them. Per germline, CDR1 SGHAT and CDR2 FQNNGV. This CDR3 reads CASTRTSGANVLTF. The CDR3 nucleotides read TGTGCCAGCACCCGGACCTCTGGGGCCAACGTCCTGACTTTC.

The gene calls are TRBV6-1 and TRBJ2-5; TRBD1 or TRBD2 may be the D gene (5 bases each). Germline values: CDR1 MNHNS, CDR2 SASEGT. Trimming left V 6 bases short and J 1 base short, with 15 bases between. This CDR3 spans 15 amino acids. The CDR3 region is CASRPPGRPQETQYF. The CDR3 nucleotides are TGTGCCAGCAGACCCCCGGGACGACCCCAAGAGACCCAGTACTTC.

This clonotype has a count of ten or more. CDR3 bases: TGTGCCACCGAATACGGACTAGCGGGATCGAACACCGGGGAGCTGTTTTTT. Translated, it gives CATEYGLAGSNTGELFF. V and J are TRBV15 and TRBJ2-2, with 12 nucleotides matching TRBD2. Losses at the gene ends were 8 bases for V and 0 bases for J; bases not matched to a gene: 7. The CDR3 runs 17 residues. Germline-derived CDR1 and CDR2 are LNHNV and YYDKDF (reference sequence).

This clonotype has ten or more counts. This chain uses TRBV10-3 with TRBJ1-1; D is possibly TRBD1 (6 bases). This CDR3 contains 12 residues. Germline CDR1 reads ENHRY; CDR2 reads SYGVKD. V was clipped by 7 bases and J by 5 bases, with 11 bases between them. CDR3: CAITATGTEAFF. CDR3 nucleotides: TGTGCCATCACTGCAACAGGGACTGAAGCTTTCTTT.

This clonotype has ten or more counts. This chain connects TRBV4-1 to TRBJ2-5; 10 positions match TRBD1. Germline CDR1 and CDR2: MGHRA and YSYEKL. Trimming took 6 bases from V and 3 from J; bases not matched to a gene: 16. The CDR3 has 18 residues. The DNA for the CDR3 is TGCGCCAGCAGGCACCGCGAAATAGGGACAGGGGCCAAAGAGACCCAGTACTTC. Translated, it gives CASRHREIGTGAKETQYF.

The sample holds many counts of this clonotype. The chain uses TRBV30 and TRBJ1-3; D not resolved. Germline assignment: CDR1 GTSNPN and CDR2 SVGIG (reference sequence). V dropped 8 bases and J dropped 1 base, with 15 bases sitting between them. CDR3 size: 14 residues. The CDR3 region is CAGRGTGSGNTIYF. The CDR3 DNA is TGTGCCGGCCGAGGCACTGGATCTGGAAACACCATATATTTT.

This rearrangement joins TRBV28 to TRBJ2-7, with TRBD1 as a possible D gene (5 bases). CDR1 is MDHEN, CDR2 SYDVKM, per germline. Trimming removed 11 bases from V and 3 bases from J, with 14 bases in between. There are 12 residues in the CDR3. The CDR3 is CALRTPNYEQYF. The DNA for the CDR3 is TGTGCCTTAAGGACACCCAACTACGAGCAGTACTTC.

The V call is TRBV7-2, the J call TRBJ1-2; D remains unclear. CDR3 size: 14 residues. Trimming removed 5 bases from V and 7 bases from J, with 17 bases in between. Germline V lookup: CDR1 SGHTA, CDR2 FQGNSA. The CDR3: CASSPWGGQAGYTF. The DNA for the CDR3 is TGTGCCAGCAGCCCGTGGGGTGGGCAGGCTGGCTACACCTTC.

This clonotype appeared a single time. The junction differs from germline at one of its ends, possibly a read error. V usage is TRBV12-3 or TRBV12-4 and J usage is TRBJ1-5; no firm D call. The length of the CDR3 is 12 residues. For the CDR3, the DNA is TGTGCCTGCAGGTCCTCCAATCAGCCCCAGCATTTT. This encodes CACRSSNQPQHF.

This clonotype was counted ten times or more. The rearrangement links TRBV29-1 to TRBJ1-1, with unresolved D. Germline loops: CDR1 SQVTM, CDR2 ANQGSEA. The CDR3 loop spans 10 amino acids. Trimming removed 3 bases from V and 6 bases from J, with 5 bases in between. The CDR3 region is CSVDGPEAFF. Written as DNA, the CDR3 is TGCAGCGTTGACGGGCCTGAAGCTTTCTTT.

This clonotype was seen ten or more times. The chain carries TRBV29-1 and TRBJ1-2; D not resolved. Germline V gives CDR1 SQVTM, CDR2 ANQGSEA. The CDR3 is 15 amino acids. The V end lost 6 bases, the J end lost 0 bases, and 17 bases lay between the germline ends. The CDR3 DNA sequence: TGCAGCGTCCCCGAGAATCGGGGAACTAACTATGGCTACACCTTC. This gives the protein CSVPENRGTNYGYTF.

The chain joins TRBV11-2 to TRBJ1-2, with TRBD1 as a possible D gene (5 bases). The ends were cut back, 5 bases at V and 4 bases at J, with 23 bases in the middle. The CDR3 runs 17 residues. Germline assignment: CDR1 SGHAT and CDR2 FQNNGV. CDR3 loop: CASSLTRGTTFFYGYTF. DNA of the CDR3: TGTGCCAGCAGCCTTACACGGGGGACGACATTCTTCTATGGCTACACCTTC.

To note about this clonotype: The junction does not match germline at one end; this may be a read error. The rearrangement joins TRBV6-1 to TRBJ2-5; 7 bases are shared with TRBD2. This CDR3 comprises 13 residues. Germline V gene lookup returns CDR1 MNHNS and CDR2 SASEGT. CDR3 amino acids: CADAAAGQETQYF. Here the CDR3 DNA reads TGTGCCGATGCGGCAGCGGGGCAAGAGACTCAGTACTTC.

As regards this clonotype: Possible read error: a much larger clone is one base away. The rearrangement links TRBV4-1 to TRBJ1-2; 9 nucleotides agree with TRBD1. Germline CDR1 and CDR2: MGHRA and YSYEKL. Unmatched junction bases numbered 3, after V lost 0 bases and J lost 7 bases. This CDR3 is 14 amino acids long. The DNA of the CDR3 is TGCGCCAGCAGCCAAGAAACAGGGGGCCTTGGCTACACCTTC. Translation: CASSQETGGLGYTF.